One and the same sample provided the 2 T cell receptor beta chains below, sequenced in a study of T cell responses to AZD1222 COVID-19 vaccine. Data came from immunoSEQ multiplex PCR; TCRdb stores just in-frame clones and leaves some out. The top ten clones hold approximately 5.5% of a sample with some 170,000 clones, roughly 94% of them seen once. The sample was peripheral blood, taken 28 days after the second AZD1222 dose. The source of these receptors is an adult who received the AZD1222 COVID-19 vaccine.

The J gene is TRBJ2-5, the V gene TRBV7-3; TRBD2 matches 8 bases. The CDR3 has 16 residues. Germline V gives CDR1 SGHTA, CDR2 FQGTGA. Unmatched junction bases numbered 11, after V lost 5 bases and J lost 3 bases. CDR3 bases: TGTGCCAGCAGCCCCCGGGGGGGCAGGCTGAAAGAGACCCAGTACTTC. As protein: CASSPRGGRLKETQYF.

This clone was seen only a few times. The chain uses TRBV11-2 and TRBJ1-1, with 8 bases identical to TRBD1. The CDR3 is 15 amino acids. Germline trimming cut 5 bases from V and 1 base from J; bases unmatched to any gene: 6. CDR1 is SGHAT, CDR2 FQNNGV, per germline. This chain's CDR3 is CASSPIRGRNTEAFF. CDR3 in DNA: TGTGCCAGCAGCCCCATCAGGGGGCGGAACACTGAAGCTTTCTTT.